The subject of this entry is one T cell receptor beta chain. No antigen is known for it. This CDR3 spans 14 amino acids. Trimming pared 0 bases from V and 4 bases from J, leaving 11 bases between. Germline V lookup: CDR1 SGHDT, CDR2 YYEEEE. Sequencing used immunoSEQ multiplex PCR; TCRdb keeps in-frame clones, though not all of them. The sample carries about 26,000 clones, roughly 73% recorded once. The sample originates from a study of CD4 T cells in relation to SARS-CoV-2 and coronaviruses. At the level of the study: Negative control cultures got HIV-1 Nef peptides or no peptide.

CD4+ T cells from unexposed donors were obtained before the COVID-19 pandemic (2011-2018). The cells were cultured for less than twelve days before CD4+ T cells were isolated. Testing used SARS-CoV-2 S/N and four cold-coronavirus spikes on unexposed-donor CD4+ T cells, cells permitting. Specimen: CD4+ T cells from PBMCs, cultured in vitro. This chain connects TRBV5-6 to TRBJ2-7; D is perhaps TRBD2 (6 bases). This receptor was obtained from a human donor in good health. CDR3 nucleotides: TGTGCCAGCAGCTTGGGCGGGATCGATTACGAGCAGTACTTC. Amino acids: CASSLGGIDYEQYF. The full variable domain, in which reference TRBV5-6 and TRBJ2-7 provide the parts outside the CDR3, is DAGVTQSPTHLIKTRGQQVTLRCSPKSGHDTVSWYQQALGQGPQFIFQYYEEEERQRGNFPDRFSGHQFPNYSSELNVNALLLGDSALYLCASSLGGIDYEQYFGPGTRLTVT.